The rows below give T cell receptor beta chains drawn from one sample of a study of T-cell memory formation after mild COVID-19. TCRdb reprocessed the 5' RACE reads via MiXCR and lists one record per CDR3 protein. The sample contains about 200,000 distinct CDR3 sequences, about 18% of which appear only once. The sequenced sample was PBMCs or a T cell subset sorted from them (not recorded which). These receptors all come from an adult woman who had mild COVID-19 (a few samples of this study predate the infection). Cell type and time point are not known. Each CDR3 is given with its conserved first and last residue.

TRBV6-6	TRBJ1-1	CASSLQGSTKSAFF
TRBV18	TRBJ1-1	CASSPKVGEAFF
TRBV6-6	TRBJ1-1	CASTPRGEAFF
TRBV29-1	TRBJ2-5	CSVGAVEAQYF
TRBV7-2	TRBJ2-6	CASSSSRGANVLTF
TRBV6-1	TRBJ2-1	CASSQASGDSFGNEQFF
TRBV9	TRBJ2-3	CASSPWTSRNTDTQYF
TRBV7-3	TRBJ1-6	CASRRQPDSPLHF
TRBV5-8	TRBJ1-5	CASSFKGYSNQPQHF
TRBV5-1	TRBJ1-1	CASSTGTENTEAFF
TRBV2	TRBJ1-5	CASGGQGASNQPQHF
TRBV12-3/TRBV12-4	TRBJ2-1	CASSTGTQRNEQFF
TRBV7-2	TRBJ2-7	CASSSPIKGVEQYF